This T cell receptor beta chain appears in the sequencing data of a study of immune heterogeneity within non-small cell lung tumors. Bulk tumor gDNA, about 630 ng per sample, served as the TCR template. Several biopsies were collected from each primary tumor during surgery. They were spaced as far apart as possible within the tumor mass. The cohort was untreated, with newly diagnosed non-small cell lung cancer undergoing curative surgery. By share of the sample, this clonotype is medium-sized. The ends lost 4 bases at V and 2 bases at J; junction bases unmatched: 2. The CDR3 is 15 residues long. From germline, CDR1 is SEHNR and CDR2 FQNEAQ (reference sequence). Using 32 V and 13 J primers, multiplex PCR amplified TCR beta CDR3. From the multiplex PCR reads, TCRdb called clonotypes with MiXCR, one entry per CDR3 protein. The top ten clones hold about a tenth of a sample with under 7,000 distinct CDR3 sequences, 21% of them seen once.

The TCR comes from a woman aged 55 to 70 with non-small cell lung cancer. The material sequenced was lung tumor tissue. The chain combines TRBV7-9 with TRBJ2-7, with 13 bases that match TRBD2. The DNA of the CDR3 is TGTGCCAGCAGCTCACTAGCGGGAGGGCCCTACGAGCAGTACTTC. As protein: CASSSLAGGPYEQYF.